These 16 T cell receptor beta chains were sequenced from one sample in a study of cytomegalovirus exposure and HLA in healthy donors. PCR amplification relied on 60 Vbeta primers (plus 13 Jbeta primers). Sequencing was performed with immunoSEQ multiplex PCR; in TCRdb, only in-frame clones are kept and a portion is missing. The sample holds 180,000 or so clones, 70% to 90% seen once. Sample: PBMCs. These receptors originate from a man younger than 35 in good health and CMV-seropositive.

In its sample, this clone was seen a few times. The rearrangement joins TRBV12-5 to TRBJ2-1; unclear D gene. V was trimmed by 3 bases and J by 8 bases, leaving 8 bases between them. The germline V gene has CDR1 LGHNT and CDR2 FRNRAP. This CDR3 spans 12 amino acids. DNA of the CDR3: TGTGCTAGTGGTTTAGTAGCCCATGAGCAGTTCTTC. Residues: CASGLVAHEQFF.

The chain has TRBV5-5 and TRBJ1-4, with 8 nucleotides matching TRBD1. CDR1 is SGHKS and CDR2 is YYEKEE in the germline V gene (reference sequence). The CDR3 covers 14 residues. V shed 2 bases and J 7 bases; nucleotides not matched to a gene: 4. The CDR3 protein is CASSLDRGGEKLFF. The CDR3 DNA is TGTGCCAGCAGCTTAGACAGGGGCGGTGAAAAACTGTTTTTT.

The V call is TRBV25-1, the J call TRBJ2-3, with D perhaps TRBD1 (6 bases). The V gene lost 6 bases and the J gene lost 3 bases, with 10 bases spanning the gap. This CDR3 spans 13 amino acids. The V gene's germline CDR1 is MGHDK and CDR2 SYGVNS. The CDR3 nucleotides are TGTGCCAGCAGAAGTACAGGGACAGATACGCAGTATTTT. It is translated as CASRSTGTDTQYF.

The CDR3 nucleotides read TGTGCCAGCAGCCGGAGGAGCGGGGGCTCCTACAATGAGCAGTTCTTC. It is translated as CASSRRSGGSYNEQFF. The chain carries TRBV7-6 and TRBJ2-1, with 8 bases fitting TRBD2. Trimming removed 5 bases from V and 0 bases from J; junction bases left unmatched: 6. The germline CDR1 and CDR2 sequences are SGHVS and FNYEAQ. The CDR3 sequence is 16 residues long.

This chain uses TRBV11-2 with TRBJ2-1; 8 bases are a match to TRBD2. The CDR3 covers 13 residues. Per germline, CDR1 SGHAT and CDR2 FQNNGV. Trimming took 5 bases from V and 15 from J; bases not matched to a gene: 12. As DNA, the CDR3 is TGTGCCAGCAGCCGTGGGGTCGGGGCGGGGGGGTTCTTC. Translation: CASSRGVGAGGFF.

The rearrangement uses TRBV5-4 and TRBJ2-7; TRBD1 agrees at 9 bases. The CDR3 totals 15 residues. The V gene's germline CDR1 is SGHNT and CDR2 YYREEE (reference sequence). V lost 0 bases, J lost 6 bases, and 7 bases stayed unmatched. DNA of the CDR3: TGTGCCAGCAGCTTGGTGGGGGACAGGGCTTCCGAGCAGTACTTC. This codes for CASSLVGDRASEQYF.

For the CDR3, the DNA is TGCGCCAGCAGCGCCTCCGGGACTAACTATGGCTACACCTTC. It is translated as CASSASGTNYGYTF. The genes are TRBV5-1 and TRBJ1-2; no clear D gene. Deletions cut 4 bases from V and 0 bases from J, with 10 bases between. CDR1 is SGHRS and CDR2 is YFSETQ in the germline V gene. The CDR3 consists of 14 residues. Supplemented by reference TRBV5-1 and TRBJ1-2, the full variable domain reads KAGVTQTPRYLIKTRGQQVTLSCSPISGHRSVSWYQQTPGQGLQFLFEYFSETQRNKGNFPGRFSGRQFSNSRSEMNVSTLELGDSALYLCASSASGTNYGYTFGSGTRLTVV.

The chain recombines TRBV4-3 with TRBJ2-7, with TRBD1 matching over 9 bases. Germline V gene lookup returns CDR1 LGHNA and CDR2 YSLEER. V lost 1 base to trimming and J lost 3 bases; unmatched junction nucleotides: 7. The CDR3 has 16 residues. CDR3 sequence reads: CASSQVSGTGIYEQYF. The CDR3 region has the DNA TGCGCCAGCAGCCAAGTGTCCGGGACAGGGATCTACGAGCAGTACTTC.

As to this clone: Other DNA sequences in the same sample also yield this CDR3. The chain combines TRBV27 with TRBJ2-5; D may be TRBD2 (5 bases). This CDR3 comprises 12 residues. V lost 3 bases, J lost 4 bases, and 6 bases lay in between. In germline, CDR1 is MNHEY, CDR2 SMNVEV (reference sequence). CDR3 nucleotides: TGTGCCAGCAGTTTTCGGGGAGAGACCCAGTACTTC. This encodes CASSFRGETQYF.

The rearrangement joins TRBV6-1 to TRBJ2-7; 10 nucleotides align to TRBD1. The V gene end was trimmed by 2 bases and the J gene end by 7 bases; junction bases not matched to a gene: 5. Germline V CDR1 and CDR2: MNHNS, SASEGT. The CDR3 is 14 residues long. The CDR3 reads CASSERQGAGEQYF. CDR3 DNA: TGTGCCAGCAGTGAACGACAGGGGGCGGGGGAGCAGTACTTC.

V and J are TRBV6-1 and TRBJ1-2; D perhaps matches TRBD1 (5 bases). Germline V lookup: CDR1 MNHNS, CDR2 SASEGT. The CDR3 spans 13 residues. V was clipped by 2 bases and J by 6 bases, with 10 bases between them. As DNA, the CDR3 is TGTGCCAGCAGTGAACACCGGGGGAATGGCTACACCTTC. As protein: CASSEHRGNGYTF.

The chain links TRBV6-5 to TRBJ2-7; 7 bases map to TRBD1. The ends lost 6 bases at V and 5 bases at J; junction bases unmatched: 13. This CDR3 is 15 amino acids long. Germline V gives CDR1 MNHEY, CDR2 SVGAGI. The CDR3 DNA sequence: TGTGCCAGCAGCCCCCGTTGGGACAGAGAGCACGAGCAGTACTTC. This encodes CASSPRWDREHEQYF.

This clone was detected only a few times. The CDR3: CSGMTGGGGEQYF. In DNA, the CDR3 is TGCAGCGGTATGACAGGGGGTGGGGGGGAGCAGTACTTC. The chain combines TRBV29-1 with TRBJ2-7; TRBD1 aligns across 9 bases. The CDR3 is 13 residues long. V lost 7 bases, J lost 7 bases, and 11 bases stayed unmatched. In germline, CDR1 is SQVTM, CDR2 ANQGSEA.

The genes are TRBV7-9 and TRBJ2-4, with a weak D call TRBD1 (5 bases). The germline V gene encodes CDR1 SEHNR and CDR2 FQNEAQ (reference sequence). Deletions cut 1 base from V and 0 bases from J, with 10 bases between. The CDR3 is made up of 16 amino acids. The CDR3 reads CASSLEGDLAKNIQYF. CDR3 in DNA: TGTGCCAGCAGCTTAGAAGGGGATCTAGCCAAAAACATTCAGTACTTC.

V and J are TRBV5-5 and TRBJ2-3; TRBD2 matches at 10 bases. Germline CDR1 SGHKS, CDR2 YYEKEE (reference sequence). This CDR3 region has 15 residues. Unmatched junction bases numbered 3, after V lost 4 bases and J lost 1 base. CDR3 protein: CASSHGTSGTDTQYF. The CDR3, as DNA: TGTGCCAGCAGCCACGGGACTAGCGGCACAGATACGCAGTATTTT. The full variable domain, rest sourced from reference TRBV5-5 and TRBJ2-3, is DAGVTQSPTHLIKTRGQQVTLRCSPISGHKSVSWYQQVLGQGPQFIFQYYEKEERGRGNFPDRFSARQFPNYSSELNVNALLLGDSALYLCASSHGTSGTDTQYFGPGTRLTVL.

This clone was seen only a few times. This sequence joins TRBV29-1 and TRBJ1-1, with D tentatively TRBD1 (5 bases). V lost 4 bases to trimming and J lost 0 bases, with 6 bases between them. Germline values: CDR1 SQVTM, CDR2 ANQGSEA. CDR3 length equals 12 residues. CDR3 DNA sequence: TGCAGCGTTGCGGACATGAACACTGAAGCTTTCTTT. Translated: CSVADMNTEAFF.